This paragraph covers one T cell receptor (beta chain) sequence. As yet, its antigen is unknown. Time point here: week 5, during vaccination. Topical imiquimod accompanied each vaccine dose, which consisted of 300 ug of mutant IDH1 20-mer peptide. This specimen belongs to a study of a mutant IDH1 vaccine in newly diagnosed glioma. For the study at large: Vaccination was launched 4-6 weeks after radiotherapy alone, or with temozolomide cycles.

Sequencing used immunoSEQ multiplex PCR; TCRdb keeps in-frame clones, though not all of them. The data show about 59,000 clones, approximately 90% seen once. The CDR3 length is 13 residues. V shed 8 bases and J 4 bases; nucleotides not matched to a gene: 6. Germline V gives CDR1 SNHLY, CDR2 FYNNEI. The sequenced sample was PBMCs, obtained from a glioma patient whose treatment included an IDH1 peptide vaccine. This clonotype was sampled from a woman between 40 and 55 years old with glioma. The V gene is TRBV2, the J gene TRBJ2-7; 9 positions agree with TRBD1. Written as DNA, the CDR3 is TGTGCCAGCCATCGGGACAGGGAGTACGAGCAGTACTTC. Amino acid sequence: CASHRDREYEQYF.